What follows describes a single T cell receptor (beta chain). Its antigen is unidentified. This CDR3 has 14 amino acids. The ends were cut back, 1 base at V and 5 bases at J, with 11 bases in the middle. Germline V CDR1 and CDR2: KGHSH, LQKENI. Sample treatment: approximately 10-day PBMC culture with coronavirus spike peptide pools or control peptides (ViraFEST assay). ViraFEST expanded antigen-specific T cells with peptide pools, then sequenced TCRs. This record comes from a study of vaccination and CD4 T cells after COVID-19. Broader study findings: Within the convalescent patients, a median approximately 86% of the SARS-CoV-2-reactive clones were ones that appeared only post-vaccination.

The Oncomine TCR Beta short-read assay was what sequenced the DNA obtained from cultured CD4+ T cells. TCRdb reprocessed the PCR reads via MiXCR and lists one record per CDR3 protein. The data hold about 12,000 distinct CDR3 sequences, with around half observed a single time. The source is a human donor who had recovered from COVID-19. The sample consisted of CD4+ T cells from blood, cultured in vitro. The genes are TRBV18 and TRBJ1-2; D is unclear. For the CDR3, the DNA is TGTGCCAGCTCACCACGGGAAGCGACTTATGGCTACACCTTC. Its protein product is CASSPREATYGYTF.